A single sample gave rise to the 15 T cell receptor beta chains below, sequenced in a study of blood T cell repertoires in COVID-19. TCRdb's table, derived via immunoSEQ multiplex PCR, lists solely in-frame clones and lacks some. Here the sample spans about 440,000 clones, around 91% being singletons. The sample was PBMCs or T cells enriched from blood (not recorded which). These receptors were collected from a man younger than 30 who had recovered from COVID-19.

The CDR3 loop is CASSKDPGGRNEQYF. The CDR3 bases are TGTGCCAGCAGCAAAGACCCGGGAGGGCGGAACGAGCAGTACTTC. The chain uses TRBV21-1 and TRBJ2-7; TRBD2 is taken as the D call from the table, unchecked against the DNA. TRBV21-1 is flagged as a pseudogene. The CDR3 is 15 residues long.

The chain links TRBV5-1 to TRBJ1-6; D remains ambiguous. V was trimmed by 4 bases and J by 9 bases, leaving 23 bases between them. CDR1 and CDR2 (germline): SGHRS, YFSETQ. The CDR3 length is 17 residues. The CDR3 bases are TGCGCCAGCAGCCAGCCACCGGGAGTAAAAAGCGGTTCACCCCTCCACTTT. Amino acid sequence: CASSQPPGVKSGSPLHF.

The rearrangement links TRBV10-3 to TRBJ1-2; possible D gene TRBD1, 5 bases. The CDR3 runs to 14 residues. V lost 0 bases and J lost 3, with 8 bases in between. CDR1 and CDR2 from the germline V gene are ENHRY and SYGVKD. This chain's CDR3 is CAISESGPDYGYTF. CDR3 in DNA: TGTGCCATCAGTGAGTCGGGGCCTGACTATGGCTACACCTTC.

This rearrangement joins TRBV5-5 to TRBJ2-7; no clear D. The germline V and J ends were trimmed by 4 bases and 2 bases, with 19 bases remaining between them. The germline gives CDR1 SGHKS, CDR2 YYEKEE (reference sequence). The CDR3 is 16 residues long. Here the CDR3 reads CASSPKESASPYEQYF. In nucleotides, the CDR3 is TGTGCCAGCAGCCCAAAGGAGTCAGCATCCCCCTACGAGCAGTACTTC.

The rearrangement links TRBV12-3 or TRBV12-4 to TRBJ1-1; D remains unclear. This CDR3 is built from 13 residues. V was cut by 6 bases and J by 5 bases, with 13 bases left in between. The CDR3 region is CASRATIGTEAFF. The DNA of the CDR3 is TGTGCCAGCAGGGCCACAATCGGGACTGAAGCTTTCTTT.

This clone was observed once. This chain connects TRBV5-1 to TRBJ2-1, with TRBD2 matching 7 bases. Per the germline V gene, CDR1 is SGHRS and CDR2 is YFSETQ. V trimming: 4 bases; J trimming: 8 bases; junction bases outside the gene matches: 9. This CDR3 contains 14 residues. Here the CDR3 DNA reads TGCGCCAGCAGCCCCGTTGGGGGGGGACATGAGCAGTTCTTC. Translated, it gives CASSPVGGGHEQFF.

This clone was recorded once. The rearrangement uses TRBV2 and TRBJ1-2; D is ambiguous. V was cut by 3 bases and J by 5 bases, with 16 bases left in between. Germline CDR1 is SNHLY and CDR2 is FYNNEI. The CDR3 contains 15 residues. This CDR3 is CASSEGRSATYGYTF. CDR3 in DNA: TGTGCCAGCAGTGAGGGCCGGTCCGCAACATATGGCTACACCTTC.

The chain links TRBV3-1 (or the pseudogene TRBV3-2) to TRBJ1-2; 8 bases are shared with TRBD1. CDR3 length equals 12 residues. V lost 11 bases and J lost 2; bases outside the gene matches: 4. Looked up from germline, CDR1 is LGHDT and CDR2 is YNNKEL (reference sequence). CDR3: CAAGQGNYGYTF. The CDR3, as DNA: TGTGCCGCAGGACAGGGAAACTATGGCTACACCTTC.

The rearrangement joins TRBV10-1 to TRBJ2-1; D is ambiguous. V was pared by 0 bases and J by 10 bases, with 10 bases between. Looked up from germline, CDR1 is WNHNN and CDR2 is SYGVQD (reference sequence). This CDR3 region has 13 residues. This CDR3 reads CASSESTAAEQFF. In DNA form, the CDR3 reads TGCGCCAGCAGTGAGTCGACGGCGGCCGAGCAGTTCTTC.

This clone was seen more than once but under ten times. The rearrangement links TRBV14 to TRBJ1-2; TRBD1 is a possible D gene (5 bases). The CDR3 loop spans 13 amino acids. The V end lost 4 bases, the J end lost 4 bases, and 10 bases lay between the germline ends. Germline loops: CDR1 SGHDN, CDR2 FVKESK. CDR3 amino acids: CASSPWGGYGYTF. In DNA form, the CDR3 reads TGTGCCAGCAGCCCTTGGGGCGGCTATGGCTACACCTTC.

The rearrangement uses TRBV3-1 (or the pseudogene TRBV3-2) and TRBJ2-3; D uncertain. V shed 6 bases and J shed 0 bases, with 4 bases lying between them. Germline V gene sequence: CDR1 LGHDT, CDR2 YNNKEL (reference sequence). The CDR3 is 12 residues long. CDR3 DNA: TGTGCCAGCAGGGCCAGCACAGATACGCAGTATTTT. It encodes CASRASTDTQYF.

V gene TRBV4-1 combines with J gene TRBJ2-7; TRBD1 is a possible D gene (6 bases). Trimming pared 4 bases from V and 0 bases from J, leaving 13 bases between. The CDR3 contains 15 residues. Germline V lookup: CDR1 MGHRA, CDR2 YSYEKL. The CDR3 is CASSLRTESSYEQYF. CDR3 sequence (DNA): TGCGCCAGCAGCCTTCGGACAGAGAGCTCCTACGAGCAGTACTTC.

The gene calls are TRBV6-5 and TRBJ1-6; no clear D gene. Trimming took off 7 bases at V and 8 bases at J, with 12 bases between the two ends. This CDR3 spans 13 amino acids. Germline loops: CDR1 MNHEY, CDR2 SVGAGI. Here the CDR3 reads CASTRGQYSPLHF. CDR3 in DNA: TGTGCCAGCACTCGAGGGCAGTATTCACCCCTCCACTTT.

V usage is TRBV27 and J usage is TRBJ1-6; TRBD1 aligns across 8 bases. The CDR3 has 16 residues. Germline V CDR1 and CDR2: MNHEY, SMNVEV (reference sequence). J gave up 7 bases and V 6 bases, and 11 bases lay outside the gene matches. CDR3 loop: CASRRGIQGANSPLHF. CDR3 DNA: TGTGCCAGCAGACGAGGGATTCAGGGGGCGAATTCACCCCTCCACTTT.

This clone was detected only once. The V and J genes are TRBV19 and TRBJ1-2; no reliable D call. CDR3 length: 13 amino acids. Germline assignment: CDR1 LNHDA and CDR2 SQIVND (reference sequence). V lost 8 bases and J lost 3, with 13 bases in between. The DNA of the CDR3 is TGTGCCAGTGCCCGTGGAGGAGACTATGGCTACACCTTC. This gives the protein CASARGGDYGYTF.